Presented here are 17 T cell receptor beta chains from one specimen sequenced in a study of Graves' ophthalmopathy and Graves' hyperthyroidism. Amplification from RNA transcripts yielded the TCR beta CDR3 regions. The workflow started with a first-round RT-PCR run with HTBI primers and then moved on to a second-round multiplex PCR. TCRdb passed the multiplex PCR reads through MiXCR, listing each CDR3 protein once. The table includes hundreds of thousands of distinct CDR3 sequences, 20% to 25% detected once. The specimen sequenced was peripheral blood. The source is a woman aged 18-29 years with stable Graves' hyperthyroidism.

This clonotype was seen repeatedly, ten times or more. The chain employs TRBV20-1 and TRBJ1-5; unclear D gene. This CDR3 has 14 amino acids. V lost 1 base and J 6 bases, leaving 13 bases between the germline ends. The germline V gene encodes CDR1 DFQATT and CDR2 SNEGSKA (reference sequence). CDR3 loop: CSARAGLNLQPQHF. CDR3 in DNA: TGCAGTGCTAGAGCCGGGTTGAACCTTCAGCCCCAGCATTTT.

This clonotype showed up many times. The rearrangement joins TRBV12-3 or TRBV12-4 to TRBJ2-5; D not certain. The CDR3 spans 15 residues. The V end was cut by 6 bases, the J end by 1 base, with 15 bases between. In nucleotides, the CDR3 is TGTGCCAGCAGCCTACTTGTGGGGTCCCAAGAGACCCAGTACTTC. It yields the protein CASSLLVGSQETQYF.

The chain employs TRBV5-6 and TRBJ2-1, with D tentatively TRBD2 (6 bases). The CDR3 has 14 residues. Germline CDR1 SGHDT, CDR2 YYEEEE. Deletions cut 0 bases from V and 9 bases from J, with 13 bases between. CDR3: CASSLGDLRIEQFF. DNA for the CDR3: TGTGCCAGCAGCTTGGGGGACTTAAGAATTGAGCAGTTCTTC. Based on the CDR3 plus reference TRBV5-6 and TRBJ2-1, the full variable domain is DAGVTQSPTHLIKTRGQQVTLRCSPKSGHDTVSWYQQALGQGPQFIFQYYEEEERQRGNFPDRFSGHQFPNYSSELNVNALLLGDSALYLCASSLGDLRIEQFFGPGTRLTVL.

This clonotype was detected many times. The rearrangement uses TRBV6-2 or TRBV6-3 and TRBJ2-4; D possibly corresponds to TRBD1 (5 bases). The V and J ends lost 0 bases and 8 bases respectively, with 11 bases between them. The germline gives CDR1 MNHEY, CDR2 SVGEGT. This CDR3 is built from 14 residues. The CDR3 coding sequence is TGTGCCAGCAGTTACTCAGGGGAAGGATACATTCAGTACTTC. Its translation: CASSYSGEGYIQYF.

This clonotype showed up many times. The CDR3 loop reads CAISEAGELFF. CDR3 DNA sequence: TGTGCCATCAGTGAGGCCGGGGAGCTGTTTTTT. The J gene is TRBJ2-2, the V gene TRBV10-3; D unclear. This CDR3 spans 11 amino acids. Germline CDR1 is ENHRY and CDR2 is SYGVKD. The ends were cut back, 2 bases at V and 6 bases at J, with 1 base in the middle.

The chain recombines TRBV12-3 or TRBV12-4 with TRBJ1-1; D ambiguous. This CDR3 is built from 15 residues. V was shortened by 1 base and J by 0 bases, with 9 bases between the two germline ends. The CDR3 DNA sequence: TGTGCCAGCAGTTTAGGCGGCGGCTTGAACACTGAAGCTTTCTTT. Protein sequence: CASSLGGGLNTEAFF.

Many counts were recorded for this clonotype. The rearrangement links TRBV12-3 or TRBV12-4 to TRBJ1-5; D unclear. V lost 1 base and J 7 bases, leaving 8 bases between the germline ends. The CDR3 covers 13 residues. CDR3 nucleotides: TGTGCCAGCAGTTTAGGGGCGAAGCAGCCCCAGCATTTT. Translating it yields CASSLGAKQPQHF.

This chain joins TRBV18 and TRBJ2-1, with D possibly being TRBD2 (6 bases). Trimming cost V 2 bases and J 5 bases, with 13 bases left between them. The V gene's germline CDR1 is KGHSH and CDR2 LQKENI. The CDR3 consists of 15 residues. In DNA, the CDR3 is TGTGCCAGCTCACCAATCGGGGGTGATAACAATGAGCAGTTCTTC. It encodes CASSPIGGDNNEQFF.

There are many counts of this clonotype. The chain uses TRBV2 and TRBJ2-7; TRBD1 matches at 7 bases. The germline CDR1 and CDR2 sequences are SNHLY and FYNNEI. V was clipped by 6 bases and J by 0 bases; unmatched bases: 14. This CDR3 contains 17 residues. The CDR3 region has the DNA TGTGCCAGCAGAAAAGACAGGGTGGGTCGACTCTCCTACGAGCAGTACTTC. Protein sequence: CASRKDRVGRLSYEQYF.

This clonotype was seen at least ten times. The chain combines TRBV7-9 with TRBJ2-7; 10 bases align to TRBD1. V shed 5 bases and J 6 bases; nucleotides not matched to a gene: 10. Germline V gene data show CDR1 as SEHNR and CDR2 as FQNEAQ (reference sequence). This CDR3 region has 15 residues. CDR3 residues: CASSTLRTGGSEQYF. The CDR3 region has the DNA TGTGCCAGCAGCACGCTGAGGACAGGGGGATCCGAGCAGTACTTC. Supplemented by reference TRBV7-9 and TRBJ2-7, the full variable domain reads DTGVSQNPRHKITKRGQNVTFRCDPISEHNRLYWYRQTLGQGPEFLTYFQNEAQLEKSRLLSDRFSAERPKGSFSTLEIQRTEQGDSAMYLCASSTLRTGGSEQYFGPGTRLTVT.

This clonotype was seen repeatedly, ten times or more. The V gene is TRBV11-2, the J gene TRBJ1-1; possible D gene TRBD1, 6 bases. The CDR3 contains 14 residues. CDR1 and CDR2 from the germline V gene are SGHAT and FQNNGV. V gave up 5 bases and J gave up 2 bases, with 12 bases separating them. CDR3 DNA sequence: TGTGCCAGCAGCGACAGGACAGTAAACACTGAAGCTTTCTTT. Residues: CASSDRTVNTEAFF.

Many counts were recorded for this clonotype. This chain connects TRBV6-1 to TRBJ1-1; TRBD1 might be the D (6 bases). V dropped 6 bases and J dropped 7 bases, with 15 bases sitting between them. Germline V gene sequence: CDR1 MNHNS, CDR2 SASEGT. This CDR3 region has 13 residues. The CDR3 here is CASRAQGSGEAFF. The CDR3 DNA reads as TGTGCCAGCAGGGCCCAGGGGAGCGGTGAAGCTTTCTTT.

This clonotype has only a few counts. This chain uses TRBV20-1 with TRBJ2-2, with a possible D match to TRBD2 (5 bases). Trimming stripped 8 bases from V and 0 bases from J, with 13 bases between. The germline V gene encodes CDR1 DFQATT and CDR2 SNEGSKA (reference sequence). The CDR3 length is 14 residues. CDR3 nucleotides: TGCAGTCTACAGTTGGACTCGAACACCGGGGAGCTGTTTTTT. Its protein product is CSLQLDSNTGELFF.

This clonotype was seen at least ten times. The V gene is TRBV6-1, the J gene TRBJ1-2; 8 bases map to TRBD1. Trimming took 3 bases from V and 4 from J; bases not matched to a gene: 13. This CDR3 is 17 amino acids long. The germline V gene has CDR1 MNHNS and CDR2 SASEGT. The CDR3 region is CASSDGQGPLLVYGYTF. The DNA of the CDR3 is TGTGCCAGCAGTGATGGACAGGGTCCCCTCCTAGTCTATGGCTACACCTTC.

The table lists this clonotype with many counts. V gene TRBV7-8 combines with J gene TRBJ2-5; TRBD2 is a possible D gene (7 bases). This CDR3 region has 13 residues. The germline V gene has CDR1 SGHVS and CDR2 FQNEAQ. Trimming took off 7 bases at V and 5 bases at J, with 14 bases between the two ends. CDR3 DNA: TGTGCCAGCACTCCCGGGGGGCGGGAGACCCAGTACTTC. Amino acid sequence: CASTPGGRETQYF.

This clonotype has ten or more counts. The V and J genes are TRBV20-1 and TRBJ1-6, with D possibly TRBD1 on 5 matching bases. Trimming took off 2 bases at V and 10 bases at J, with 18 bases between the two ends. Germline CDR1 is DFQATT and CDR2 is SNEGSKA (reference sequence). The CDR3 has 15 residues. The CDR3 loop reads CSARPLTGRVSPLHF. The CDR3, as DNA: TGCAGTGCTAGACCCCTTACAGGAAGGGTATCACCCCTCCACTTT.

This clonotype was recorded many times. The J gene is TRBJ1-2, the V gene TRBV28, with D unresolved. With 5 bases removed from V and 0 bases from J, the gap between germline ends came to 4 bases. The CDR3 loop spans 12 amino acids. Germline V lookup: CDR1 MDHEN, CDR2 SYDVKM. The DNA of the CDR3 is TGTGCCAGCAGTAGATCTAACTATGGCTACACCTTC. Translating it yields CASSRSNYGYTF.